This is a list of T cell receptor beta chains from one sample in a study of blood T cell repertoires in COVID-19. Using immunoSEQ multiplex PCR, the repertoire was profiled, and TCRdb retains in-frame clones only, with some absent. The table includes 150,000 to 200,000 clones, around 85% detected once. Sequenced material: peripheral blood. The receptors were sampled from a human donor in a cohort sampled during active COVID-19. The conserved cysteine and the conserved F or W are not part of the CDR3 here.

v_call	j_call	cdr3_length	cdr3_aa
TRBV12-3/TRBV12-4	TRBJ1-1	11	ASSWTGDTEAF
TRBV24-1	TRBJ2-1	10	ATSAQGIEQF
TRBV30	TRBJ1-2	11	AWNPGDSYGYT
TRBV5-6	TRBJ1-2	11	ASSLGHNYGYT
TRBV3-1/TRBV3-2	TRBJ2-5	14	ASSQDRTGGLETQY
TRBV11-3	TRBJ2-7	16	ASSLGMTSGGPPYEQY
TRBV5-1	TRBJ2-6	14	ASSLAMRSGANVLT
TRBV28	TRBJ1-5	10	ASSRIYQPQH
TRBV7-2	TRBJ2-2	13	AGETSLGSVGELF
TRBV10-3	TRBJ1-1	10	AISESTGQAF
TRBV18	TRBJ1-2	12	ASSPLARGHGYT
TRBV18	TRBJ1-1	11	ASSPPKGAEAF
TRBV19	TRBJ1-4	12	ATSTGNLNEKLF